This T cell receptor (beta chain) stems from a study of T cell responses to AZD1222 COVID-19 vaccine. Study-wide findings and caveats: Nearly half of spike-specific TCRs reportedly target unmutated variant regions.

The method was immunoSEQ multiplex PCR; TCRdb's version includes in-frame clones alone and lacks a portion of them. The sample records roughly 130,000 clones, roughly 93% being singletons. This clone was picked up one time. Its antigen is unidentified. Between the trimmed V and J ends, which lost 5 bases and 0 bases, there was a span of 13 bases. CDR1 is SGHVS, CDR2 FQNEAQ, per germline. The length of the CDR3 is 15 residues. This specimen consisted of peripheral blood, obtained on day 0 of AZD1222 vaccination. The sequence was obtained from an adult in good health. The rearrangement links TRBV7-8 to TRBJ1-1; D unresolved. For the CDR3, the DNA is TGTGCCAGCAGCCCGCTCACGAAGGTGAACACTGAAGCTTTCTTT. This codes for CASSPLTKVNTEAFF.